Each of the 29 T cell receptor beta chains below was sequenced from the same sample in a study of T cells in Graves' hyperthyroidism and ophthalmopathy. From RNA transcripts, TCR beta CDR3 regions were amplified. Researchers ran a first-round RT-PCR on the TCR CDR3 using the HTBI primer set. One entry per CDR3 protein results from TCRdb running MiXCR on the multiplex PCR reads. The repertoire holds over 500,000 distinct CDR3 sequences, with 12% to 15% as singletons. Sequenced: blood. These receptors all come from a woman aged 40 to 55 with Graves' hyperthyroidism.

This clonotype was recorded at least ten times. The chain recombines TRBV2 with TRBJ2-7; D is possibly TRBD2 (5 bases). Germline V gives CDR1 SNHLY, CDR2 FYNNEI. This CDR3 has 12 amino acids. The V gene lost 6 bases and the J gene lost 4 bases, with 10 bases spanning the gap. CDR3 in amino acids: CASRIERYEQYF. The CDR3 coding sequence is TGTGCCAGCAGGATTGAGCGGTACGAGCAGTACTTC. The entire variable domain, with the rest obtained from reference TRBV2 and TRBJ2-7, is as follows: EPEVTQTPSHQVTQMGQEVILRCVPISNHLYFYWYRQILGQKVEFLVSFYNNEISEKSEIFDDQFSVERPDGSNFTLKIRSTKLEDSAMYFCASRIERYEQYFGPGTRLTVT.

The chain links TRBV2 to TRBJ1-1; D perhaps matches TRBD1 (5 bases). The CDR3 loop spans 14 amino acids. The germline V gene has CDR1 SNHLY and CDR2 FYNNEI. The V gene lost 6 bases and the J gene lost 6 bases, with 17 bases spanning the gap. Here the CDR3 reads CASRAGGGVAEAFF. CDR3 DNA: TGTGCCAGCAGGGCCGGGGGGGGGGTCGCTGAAGCTTTCTTT.

V usage is TRBV2 and J usage is TRBJ1-6; D perhaps matches TRBD1 (6 bases). The CDR3 loop spans 16 amino acids. The V gene's germline CDR1 is SNHLY and CDR2 FYNNEI. With 7 bases removed from V and 5 bases from J, the gap between germline ends came to 18 bases. The CDR3 nucleotides read TGTGCCAGCATTTTGACGCGGACAGTTGATAATTCACCCCTCCACTTT. Protein sequence: CASILTRTVDNSPLHF.

This clonotype was counted many times. This sequence joins TRBV28 and TRBJ2-1; D is unclear. Per germline, CDR1 MDHEN and CDR2 SYDVKM. The CDR3 has 12 amino acids. V was shortened by 3 bases and J by 7 bases, with 7 bases between the two germline ends. CDR3 sequence: CASSFSWNEQFF. The CDR3 DNA sequence: TGTGCCAGCAGTTTCAGTTGGAATGAGCAGTTCTTC.

This clonotype has only a few counts. The chain recombines TRBV19 with TRBJ2-7; D call uncertain. Trimming stripped 2 bases from V and 1 base from J, with 9 bases between. This CDR3 region has 14 residues. Germline assignment: CDR1 LNHDA and CDR2 SQIVND (reference sequence). The CDR3 DNA reads TGTGCCAGTAGTATAACGTCTGTTTCCTACGAGCAGTACTTC. Translated: CASSITSVSYEQYF. The variable domain in full, completed from reference TRBV19 and TRBJ2-7, reads DGGITQSPKYLFRKEGQNVTLSCEQNLNHDAMYWYRQDPGQGLRLIYYSQIVNDFQKGDIAEGYSVSREKKESFPLTVTSAQKNPTAFYLCASSITSVSYEQYFGPGTRLTVT.

A remark on this clonotype: A much larger clone differs by one base, so this may be a read error. Since no conserved phenylalanine or tryptophan closes the CDR3, a read error is the likely cause. The CDR3, as DNA: TGCAGTGGGGACCGTTCCTACAATGAGCAGTTCCTC. Translation gives CSGDRSYNEQFL. This chain uses TRBV20-1 with TRBJ2-1; perhaps D is TRBD1 or TRBD2 (5 bases each). Trimming removed 7 bases from V and 1 base from J, with 8 bases in between. Per the germline V gene, CDR1 is DFQATT and CDR2 is SNEGSKA (reference sequence). The CDR3 is 12 residues long.

The table lists this clonotype with many counts. The chain couples TRBV3-1 to TRBJ1-6; the D is unclear. Germline CDR1 and CDR2: LGHDT and YNNKEL (reference sequence). The CDR3 runs 16 residues. Trimming cost V 1 base and J 3 bases, with 10 bases left between them. The CDR3 protein is CASSQVEYRYNSPLHF. In DNA form, the CDR3 reads TGTGCCAGCAGCCAAGTAGAGTACCGCTATAATTCACCCCTCCACTTT.

The J gene is TRBJ2-5, the V gene TRBV20-1, with 8 bases fitting TRBD2. Per the germline V gene, CDR1 is DFQATT and CDR2 is SNEGSKA (reference sequence). This CDR3 is built from 17 residues. CDR3 in amino acids: CSGGGGSGVIGKETQYF. The CDR3 nucleotides read TGCAGCGGGGGGGGGGGAAGCGGCGTAATTGGGAAAGAGACCCAGTACTTC.

This clonotype was found many times. J is TRBJ2-3 and V is TRBV2; no definite D call. With 4 bases removed from V and 0 bases from J, the gap between germline ends came to 11 bases. Germline V CDR1 and CDR2: SNHLY, FYNNEI. CDR3 length equals 15 residues. For the CDR3, the DNA is TGTGCCAGCAGTGTGCAGACCGCTAGCACAGATACGCAGTATTTT. Its translation is CASSVQTASTDTQYF. The full variable domain, its missing parts supplied by reference TRBV2 and TRBJ2-3, is EPEVTQTPSHQVTQMGQEVILRCVPISNHLYFYWYRQILGQKVEFLVSFYNNEISEKSEIFDDQFSVERPDGSNFTLKIRSTKLEDSAMYFCASSVQTASTDTQYFGPGTRLTVL.

This clonotype was picked up many times. V and J are TRBV28 and TRBJ2-7, with 8 bases lining up with TRBD2. V gave up 6 bases and J gave up 0 bases; unmatched junction bases: 4. CDR3 length: 14 residues. Germline V gene data show CDR1 as MDHEN and CDR2 as SYDVKM. The CDR3 DNA sequence: TGTGCCAGCAGAGGGAGCGGGGGCTCCTACGAGCAGTACTTC. Its translation is CASRGSGGSYEQYF.

This clonotype came up many times. This sequence joins TRBV28 and TRBJ2-7; a possible D gene is TRBD2 (6 bases). The CDR3 has 15 residues. Germline assignment: CDR1 MDHEN and CDR2 SYDVKM. Trimming cost V 1 base and J 5 bases, with 15 bases left between them. The CDR3 DNA sequence: TGTGCCAGCAGTTTATTAGGGGCGGGGTCGGACGAGCAGTACTTC. It encodes CASSLLGAGSDEQYF.

This clonotype was detected ten times or more. V gene TRBV3-1 combines with J gene TRBJ2-2, with 12 bases fitting TRBD1. Germline V gene sequence: CDR1 LGHDT, CDR2 YNNKEL (reference sequence). The length of the CDR3 is 17 residues. V gave up 6 bases and J gave up 6 bases; unmatched junction bases: 11. For the CDR3, the DNA is TGTGCCAGCAGTCAAACCGGGACAGGGGGCCGGGCCGGGGAGCTGTTTTTT. This translates into CASSQTGTGGRAGELFF.

This chain joins TRBV7-8 and TRBJ2-2, with 11 bases aligning to TRBD2. Germline CDR1 is SGHVS and CDR2 is FQNEAQ. Germline trimming cut 2 bases from V and 1 base from J; bases unmatched to any gene: 3. The CDR3 has 17 amino acids. CDR3 in DNA: TGTGCCAGCAGCTTACGACTAGCGGGGCGGAACACCGGGGAGCTGTTTTTT. It specifies CASSLRLAGRNTGELFF.

The chain joins TRBV9 to TRBJ1-4; D is unresolved. Germline V gene sequence: CDR1 SGDLS, CDR2 YYNGEE. The CDR3 contains 15 residues. V was clipped by 3 bases and J by 5 bases, with 14 bases between them. CDR3 residues: CASSATATFNEKLFF. CDR3 coding DNA: TGTGCCAGCAGCGCTACAGCGACCTTCAATGAAAAACTGTTTTTT.

This clonotype was seen more than once but under ten times. The genes are TRBV25-1 and TRBJ1-2; D ambiguous. CDR3 length: 14 amino acids. V dropped 3 bases and J dropped 4 bases, with 12 bases sitting between them. CDR1 MGHDK and CDR2 SYGVNS come from the germline V gene. The CDR3 spells CASSEPGLVYGYTF. As DNA, the CDR3 is TGTGCCAGCAGTGAGCCGGGCCTAGTCTATGGCTACACCTTC.

This chain uses TRBV7-9 with TRBJ2-6; the match to TRBD1 covers 10 bases. This CDR3 spans 19 amino acids. Losses at the gene ends were 4 bases for V and 0 bases for J; bases not matched to a gene: 9. Per germline, CDR1 SEHNR and CDR2 FQNEAQ (reference sequence). The CDR3 DNA reads as TGTGCCAGCAGCTCACCGGGACAGGGGAACTACTCTGGGGCCAACGTCCTGACTTTC. Residues: CASSSPGQGNYSGANVLTF.

The chain has TRBV9 and TRBJ1-6; 7 bases align to TRBD1. CDR3 size: 16 residues. Germline trimming cut 3 bases from V and 8 bases from J; bases unmatched to any gene: 11. The germline CDR1 and CDR2 sequences are SGDLS and YYNGEE. CDR3 loop: CASSAQQGRRDSPLHF. The CDR3 region has the DNA TGTGCCAGCAGCGCTCAACAGGGGCGTAGAGATTCACCCCTCCACTTT. Full variable domain (missing parts from reference TRBV9 and TRBJ1-6): DSGVTQTPKHLITATGQRVTLRCSPRSGDLSVYWYQQSLDQGLQFLIQYYNGEERAKGNILERFSAQQFPDLHSELNLSSLELGDSALYFCASSAQQGRRDSPLHFGNGTRLTVT.

This clonotype came up many times. This chain links TRBV7-9 with TRBJ1-2; D ambiguous. The V gene's germline CDR1 is SEHNR and CDR2 FQNEAQ (reference sequence). V shed 1 base and J shed 5 bases, with 14 bases lying between them. The CDR3 extends over 15 amino acids. The CDR3 here is CASSLEPPAPYGYTF. The CDR3 region has the DNA TGTGCCAGCAGCTTAGAGCCTCCTGCCCCTTATGGCTACACCTTC.

At least ten counts were recorded for this clonotype. The genes are TRBV12-3 or TRBV12-4 and TRBJ1-1; D perhaps matches TRBD1 (5 bases). The CDR3 is 16 residues long. The ends were cut back, 5 bases at V and 0 bases at J, with 16 bases in the middle. The CDR3 is CASSLSGTAVNTEAFF. DNA for the CDR3: TGTGCCAGCAGTCTCTCAGGGACCGCAGTGAACACTGAAGCTTTCTTT.

The rearrangement links TRBV7-9 to TRBJ2-7; 11 bases are shared with TRBD1. CDR3 length: 18 amino acids. CDR1 SEHNR and CDR2 FQNEAQ come from the germline V gene (reference sequence). The trim removed 4 bases at V and 3 bases at J, leaving 14 bases unmatched. CDR3 in DNA: TGTGCCAGCAGCTCCTATTCAGGGGGACAGGGGGTAATCTACGAGCAGTACTTC. As protein: CASSSYSGGQGVIYEQYF. The whole variable domain, filled in from reference TRBV7-9 and TRBJ2-7, reads DTGVSQNPRHKITKRGQNVTFRCDPISEHNRLYWYRQTLGQGPEFLTYFQNEAQLEKSRLLSDRFSAERPKGSFSTLEIQRTEQGDSAMYLCASSSYSGGQGVIYEQYFGPGTRLTVT.

This clonotype was recorded many times. V usage is TRBV7-3 and J usage is TRBJ2-3, with D possibly being TRBD1 or TRBD2 (5 bases each). CDR1 is SGHTA and CDR2 is FQGTGA in the germline V gene. The length of the CDR3 is 15 residues. V lost 3 bases and J lost 5, with 15 bases in between. CDR3 region: CASSFGATSGDTQYF. CDR3 bases: TGTGCCAGCAGCTTCGGGGCCACATCTGGAGATACGCAGTATTTT.

This clonotype was observed many times. V gene TRBV6-1 combines with J gene TRBJ1-3; D not resolved. Germline CDR1 and CDR2: MNHNS and SASEGT. V was shortened by 4 bases and J by 3 bases, with 10 bases between the two germline ends. CDR3 size: 14 residues. The CDR3 loop is CASSGSSDGNTIYF. The CDR3 DNA is TGTGCCAGCAGTGGCTCGTCTGATGGAAACACCATATATTTT.

This clonotype was observed a handful of times. V is TRBV6-1 and J is TRBJ2-4; 8 bases align to TRBD1. The junction had 13 bases not matched to a gene; V was cut back by 10 bases and J by 8 bases. There are 14 residues in the CDR3. Germline CDR1 is MNHNS and CDR2 is SASEGT. The CDR3 loop is CATLQTGVKDIQYF. The DNA of the CDR3 is TGTGCCACGCTGCAGACAGGGGTTAAAGACATTCAGTACTTC.

The chain is built from TRBV19 and TRBJ1-1; D possibly corresponds to TRBD1 (6 bases). The CDR3 runs to 13 residues. V was cut by 4 bases and J by 6 bases, with 12 bases left in between. Germline CDR1 LNHDA, CDR2 SQIVND (reference sequence). For the CDR3, the DNA is TGTGCCAGTAGTAGGACAGTAAATCCTGAAGCTTTCTTT. Its protein is CASSRTVNPEAFF.

Concerning this clonotype itself: This could be a read error, since a much larger clone is one nucleotide away. The rearrangement links TRBV28 to TRBJ1-2; the match to TRBD1 covers 10 bases. CDR1 MDHEN and CDR2 SYDVKM come from the germline V gene. The CDR3 has 15 residues. CDR3 amino acids: CACSFPTGGNYGYTF. CDR3 nucleotides: TGTGCCTGCAGTTTCCCGACAGGGGGCAACTATGGCTACACCTTC.

This clonotype was observed a few times. The chain employs TRBV20-1 and TRBJ1-5; 8 bases match TRBD1. J lost 4 bases, V lost 4 bases, and 3 bases had no gene match. CDR1 and CDR2 from the germline V gene are DFQATT and SNEGSKA (reference sequence). This CDR3 has 13 residues. The chain's CDR3 is CSATDRGNQPQHF. The DNA of the CDR3 is TGCAGTGCTACTGACAGGGGTAATCAGCCCCAGCATTTT.

Comments on this clonotype: The junction and the germline gene differ at one end; a read error may be behind it. This chain joins TRBV9 and TRBJ2-1; possibly TRBD1 or TRBD2 for D (6 bases each). Germline V gene data show CDR1 as SGDLS and CDR2 as YYNGEE. CDR3 length equals 15 residues. This CDR3 reads CASSASGASYNEQSF. DNA of the CDR3: TGTGCCAGCAGCGCATCGGGGGCCTCCTACAATGAGCAGTCCTTC.

In its sample, this clonotype was seen many times. The V and J genes are TRBV29-1 and TRBJ2-7; 12 bases line up with TRBD1. This CDR3 comprises 15 residues. V dropped 1 base and J dropped 5; count of bases not matched to a gene: 6. Germline V gene sequence: CDR1 SQVTM, CDR2 ANQGSEA. The CDR3 DNA sequence: TGCAGCGTTGAAGGGGACAGGGGGCTGGACCACGAGCAGTACTTC. Protein product: CSVEGDRGLDHEQYF.

The table lists this clonotype with many counts. The chain combines TRBV27 with TRBJ2-7; 7 nucleotides line up with TRBD2. CDR3 length: 17 amino acids. V lost 7 bases and J lost 5; bases outside the gene matches: 20. Germline V gene data show CDR1 as MNHEY and CDR2 as SMNVEV (reference sequence). In DNA, the CDR3 is TGTGCCAGCAAACTCTATCCAGGTGGGAGGGCCTACGACGAGCAGTACTTC. Its protein product is CASKLYPGGRAYDEQYF.